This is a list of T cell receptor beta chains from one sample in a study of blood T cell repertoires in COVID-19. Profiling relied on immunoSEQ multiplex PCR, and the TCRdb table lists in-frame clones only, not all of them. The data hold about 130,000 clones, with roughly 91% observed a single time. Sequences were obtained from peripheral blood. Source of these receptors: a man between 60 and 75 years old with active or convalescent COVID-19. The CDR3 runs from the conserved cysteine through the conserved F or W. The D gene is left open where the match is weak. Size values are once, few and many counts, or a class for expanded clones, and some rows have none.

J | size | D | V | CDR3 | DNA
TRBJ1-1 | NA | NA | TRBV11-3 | CASSSGGGVTEAFF | TGTGCCAGCAGCTCGGGAGGGGGGGTGACCGAAGCTTTCTTT
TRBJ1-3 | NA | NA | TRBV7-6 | CASSLQGGETGNTIYF | TGTGCCAGCAGCCTCCAGGGAGGGGAAACTGGAAACACCATATATTTT
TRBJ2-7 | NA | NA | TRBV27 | CASSEQGPYEQYF | TGTGCCAGCAGCGAACAGGGCCCCTACGAGCAGTACTTC
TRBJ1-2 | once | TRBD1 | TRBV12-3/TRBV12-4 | CASTRTGSDGYTF | TGTGCCAGCACCCGGACAGGGAGCGATGGCTACACCTTC
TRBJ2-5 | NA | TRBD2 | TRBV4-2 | CASSQALAGAGSGETQYF | TGTGCCAGCAGCCAAGCACTAGCGGGGGCCGGCTCGGGAGAGACCCAGTACTTC
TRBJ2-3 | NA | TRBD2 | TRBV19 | CASSTQGLAGRTDTQYF | TGTGCCAGTAGTACCCAGGGACTAGCGGGTCGCACAGATACGCAGTATTTT
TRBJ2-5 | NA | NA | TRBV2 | CASSSDRETQYF | TGTGCCAGCAGTAGCGATCGGGAGACCCAGTACTTC
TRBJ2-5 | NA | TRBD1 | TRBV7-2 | CASSLESQGAGETQYF | TGTGCCAGCAGCTTAGAATCTCAGGGGGCAGGGGAGACCCAGTACTTC
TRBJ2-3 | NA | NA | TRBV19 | CASSLLAPRGDTQYF | TGTGCCAGTAGCTTGCTAGCGCCCCGCGGTGATACGCAGTATTTT
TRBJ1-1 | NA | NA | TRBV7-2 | CASSLKGWGTEAFF | TGTGCCAGCAGCTTAAAGGGGTGGGGCACTGAAGCTTTCTTT
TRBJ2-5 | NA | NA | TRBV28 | CASSFGVIETQYF | TGTGCCAGCAGTTTCGGGGTAATAGAGACCCAGTACTTC
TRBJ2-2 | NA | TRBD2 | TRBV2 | CASSSTSGGIGELFF | TGTGCCAGCAGTTCGACTAGCGGGGGAATCGGGGAGCTGTTTTTT
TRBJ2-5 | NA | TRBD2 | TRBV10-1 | CASNGGVETQYF | TGCGCCAGCAATGGGGGGGTGGAGACCCAGTACTTC
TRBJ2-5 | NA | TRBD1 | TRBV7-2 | CASSAGTGPETQYF | TGTGCCAGCAGCGCCGGGACAGGTCCAGAGACCCAGTACTTC
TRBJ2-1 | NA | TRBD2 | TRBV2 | CASSEARGGYNEQFF | TGTGCCAGCAGTGAAGCGCGGGGGGGCTACAATGAGCAGTTCTTC
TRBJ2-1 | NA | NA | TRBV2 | CASSEGPGVLGNEQFF | TGTGCCAGCAGTGAAGGTCCGGGGGTGTTGGGCAATGAGCAGTTCTTC
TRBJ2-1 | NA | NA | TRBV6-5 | CASSPTQLGQFF | TGTGCCAGCAGTCCCACCCAACTAGGTCAGTTCTTC
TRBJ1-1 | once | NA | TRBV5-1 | CASMVAENTEAFF | TGCGCCAGCATGGTGGCGGAGAACACTGAAGCTTTCTTT
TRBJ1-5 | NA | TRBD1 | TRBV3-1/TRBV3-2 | CASSRGTGGTTSNQPQHF | TGTGCCAGCAGCCGGGGGACAGGGGGCACCACGAGCAATCAGCCCCAGCATTTT
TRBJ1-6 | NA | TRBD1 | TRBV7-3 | CASSLGQGANSPLHF | TGTGCCAGCAGCTTAGGGCAGGGGGCTAATTCACCCCTCCACTTT
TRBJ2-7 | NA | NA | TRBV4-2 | CASSQDSSATYEQYF | TGTGCCAGCAGCCAAGACTCTAGCGCGACCTACGAGCAGTACTTC
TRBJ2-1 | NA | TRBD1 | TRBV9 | CASSVRDRGVNEQFF | TGTGCCAGCAGCGTGCGGGACAGGGGGGTGAATGAGCAGTTCTTC
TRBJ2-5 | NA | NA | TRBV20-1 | CSASVIGGAETQYF | TGCAGTGCTAGTGTAATCGGGGGAGCGGAGACCCAGTACTTC
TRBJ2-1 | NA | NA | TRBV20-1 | CSASPGTDSYNEQFF | TGCAGTGCTAGTCCCGGGACTGACTCCTACAATGAGCAGTTCTTC
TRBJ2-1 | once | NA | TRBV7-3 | CASSLEGGPGREQFF | TGTGCCAGCAGCTTGGAGGGGGGGCCAGGTCGAGAGCAGTTCTTC
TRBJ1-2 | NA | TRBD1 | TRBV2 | CASIGTGGAYGYTF | TGTGCCAGCATAGGGACAGGGGGCGCGTATGGCTACACCTTC
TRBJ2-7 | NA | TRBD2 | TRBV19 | CASSASGRGSYEQYF | TGTGCCAGTAGCGCTAGCGGGAGGGGTTCCTACGAGCAGTACTTC
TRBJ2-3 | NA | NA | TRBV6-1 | CASSEAEGTDTQYF | TGTGCCAGCAGTGAAGCGGAGGGAACAGATACGCAGTATTTT
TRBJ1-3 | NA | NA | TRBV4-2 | CASSQGENSHTIYF | TGTGCCAGCAGCCAAGGCGAGAACAGTCACACCATATATTTT
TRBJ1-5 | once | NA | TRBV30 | CAWNRDNQPQHF | TGTGCCTGGAACAGGGATAATCAGCCCCAGCATTTT
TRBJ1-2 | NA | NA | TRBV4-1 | CASSQDRSGTPTYGYTF | TGCGCCAGCAGCCAAGATCGATCAGGGACACCAACATATGGCTACACCTTC
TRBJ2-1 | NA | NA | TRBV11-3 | CASSAGGYNEQFF | TGTGCCAGCAGCGCCGGGGGCTACAATGAGCAGTTCTTC
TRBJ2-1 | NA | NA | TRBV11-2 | CASTQVRGPGEQFF | TGTGCCAGCACCCAAGTAAGGGGCCCGGGTGAGCAGTTCTTC
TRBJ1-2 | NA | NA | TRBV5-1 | CASSLGSTASYGYTF | TGCGCCAGCAGCTTGGGGTCAACCGCGAGCTATGGCTACACCTTC
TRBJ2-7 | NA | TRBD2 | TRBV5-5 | CASSRNRLAGGYEQYF | TGTGCCAGCAGCCGTAACAGACTAGCGGGGGGGTACGAGCAGTACTTC
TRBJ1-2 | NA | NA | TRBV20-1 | CSASTGDGYTF | TGCAGTGCTAGTACCGGAGATGGCTACACCTTC
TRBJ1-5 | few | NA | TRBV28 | CASSSPAGGQPQHF | TGTGCCAGCAGTTCCCCGGCGGGGGGTCAGCCCCAGCATTTT
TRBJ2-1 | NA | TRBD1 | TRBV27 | CASSFPGQGNNEQFF | TGTGCCAGCAGTTTTCCGGGACAGGGTAACAATGAGCAGTTCTTC
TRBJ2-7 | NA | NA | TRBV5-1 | CASSPPGDEQYF | TGCGCCAGCAGCCCGCCAGGGGACGAGCAGTACTTC
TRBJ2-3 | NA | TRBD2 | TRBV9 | CASSPGLAGGQDTQYF | TGTGCCAGCAGCCCGGGACTAGCGGGGGGGCAAGATACGCAGTATTTT
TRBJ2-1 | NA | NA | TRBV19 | CASSRDSVHTYNEQFF | TGTGCCAGTAGTAGGGACTCCGTTCACACCTACAATGAGCAGTTCTTC
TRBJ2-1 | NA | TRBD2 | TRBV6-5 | CASRRGGGGNEQFF | TGTGCCAGCAGAAGGGGCGGGGGGGGAAATGAGCAGTTCTTC
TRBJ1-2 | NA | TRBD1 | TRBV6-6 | CASSYGAGGGSGYTF | TGTGCCAGCAGTTATGGGGCAGGGGGCGGATCGGGCTACACCTTC
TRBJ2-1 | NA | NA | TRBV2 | CASGRGPNNEQFF | TGTGCCAGCGGGAGAGGACCCAACAATGAGCAGTTCTTC
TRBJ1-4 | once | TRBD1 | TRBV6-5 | CASRRTGEGEKLFF | TGTGCCAGCAGGCGGACAGGGGAGGGTGAAAAACTGTTTTTT
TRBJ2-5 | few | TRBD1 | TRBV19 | CASNPTGGGETQYF | TGTGCCAGTAACCCGACAGGGGGCGGTGAGACCCAGTACTTC
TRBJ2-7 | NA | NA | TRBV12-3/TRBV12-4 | CASSFRSAYEQYF | TGTGCCAGCAGTTTCAGGTCAGCCTACGAGCAGTACTTC
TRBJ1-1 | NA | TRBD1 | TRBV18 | CASSPPRAGGTEAFF | TGTGCCAGCTCACCACCTCGGGCAGGGGGCACTGAAGCTTTCTTT
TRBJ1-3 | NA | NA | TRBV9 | CASSVSGNTIYF | TGTGCCAGCAGCGTTAGTGGAAACACCATATATTTT
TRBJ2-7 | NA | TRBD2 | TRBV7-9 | CASSLGLNAFEQYF | TGTGCCAGCAGCTTGGGACTAAATGCCTTTGAGCAGTACTTC
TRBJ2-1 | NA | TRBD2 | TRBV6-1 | CASSDRLAGVWNEQFF | TGTGCCAGCAGTGACAGACTAGCGGGAGTTTGGAATGAGCAGTTCTTC
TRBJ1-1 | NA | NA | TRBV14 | CASSRRGNTEAFF | TGTGCCAGCAGCCGCCGAGGGAACACTGAAGCTTTCTTT
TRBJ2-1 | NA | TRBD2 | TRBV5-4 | CASSTSGATYNEQFF | TGTGCCAGCAGCACTAGCGGGGCGACCTACAATGAGCAGTTCTTC
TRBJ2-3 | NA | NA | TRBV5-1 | CASSSRYGSSDTQYF | TGCGCCAGCAGCTCCCGATATGGTAGTTCAGATACGCAGTATTTT
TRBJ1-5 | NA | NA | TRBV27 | CASSASRNQPQHF | TGTGCCAGCAGCGCGTCTCGCAATCAGCCCCAGCATTTT